Reported below is one T cell receptor (beta chain). This sample was taken from a study of cytomegalovirus exposure and HLA in healthy donors. PCR employed 60 Vbeta and 13 Jbeta primers. Clones were sequenced by immunoSEQ multiplex PCR, and TCRdb holds only the in-frame ones, with some missing. The table records around 150,000 clones, about four fifths of them present only once. V shed 1 base and J shed 5 bases, with 12 bases lying between them. CDR3 length: 14 residues. The germline V gene encodes CDR1 SGHRS and CDR2 YFSETQ. The sequence derives from a man aged 40-49 years in good health and CMV-seropositive. What was sequenced was PBMCs. The chain carries TRBV5-1 and TRBJ2-5; D not certain. CDR3 DNA: TGCGCCAGCAGCTTGTCTGCCCAGAGGGAGACCCAGTACTTC. It is translated as CASSLSAQRETQYF.